The 27 T cell receptor beta chains presented below share a single source sample, sequenced in a study of blood T cell repertoires in COVID-19. Method: immunoSEQ multiplex PCR; TCRdb's copy keeps in-frame clones and lacks some. The sample holds about 480,000 clones, 88% seen once. Sequencing input: PBMCs or T cells enriched from blood (not recorded which). The receptors were gathered from a woman aged 40 to 50 who had recovered from COVID-19.

This chain joins TRBV30 and TRBJ2-1, with TRBD2 matching 12 bases. Trimming cost V 1 base and J 8 bases; bases outside gene matches: 9. This CDR3 contains 16 residues. Germline V gene lookup returns CDR1 GTSNPN and CDR2 SVGIG (reference sequence). The CDR3 is CAWSASSGRALYEQFF. CDR3 in DNA: TGTGCCTGGAGTGCTTCTAGCGGGAGGGCCCTATATGAGCAGTTCTTC.

The V gene is TRBV4-1, the J gene TRBJ2-5; D is perhaps TRBD2 (7 bases). The CDR3 is 16 residues long. Trimming took 3 bases from V and 5 from J, leaving 19 bases between them. The V gene's germline CDR1 is MGHRA and CDR2 YSYEKL. The CDR3 region has the DNA TGCGCCAGCAGCCATGCTGGGGGGGGCAGAGAGGAGACCCAGTACTTC. Translation gives CASSHAGGGREETQYF.

The gene calls are TRBV12-3 or TRBV12-4 and TRBJ2-3, with 7 bases aligning to TRBD2. J gave up 6 bases and V 6 bases, and 3 bases lay outside the gene matches. The CDR3 is made up of 12 amino acids. The DNA for the CDR3 is TGTGCCAGCAGGGGGGGGGAGGATACGCAGTATTTT. Its protein is CASRGGEDTQYF.

This clone was counted between two and nine times. The chain carries TRBV29-1 and TRBJ1-2; D is unresolved. There are 13 residues in the CDR3. Germline values: CDR1 SQVTM, CDR2 ANQGSEA. The germline V and J ends were trimmed by 6 bases and 8 bases, with 19 bases remaining between them. As DNA, the CDR3 is TGCAGCGTGCAGGTGGCAGCCACCACGGGCTACACCTTC. This encodes CSVQVAATTGYTF.

The V gene is TRBV18, the J gene TRBJ1-1; 7 bases align to TRBD1. The CDR3 runs to 15 residues. The germline gives CDR1 KGHSH, CDR2 LQKENI. J gave up 3 bases and V 3 bases, and 7 bases lay outside the gene matches. In DNA, the CDR3 is TGTGCCAGCTCACCTGCAGCAGGGGGTTACACTGAAGCTTTCTTT. As protein: CASSPAAGGYTEAFF.

As for this clone: This same CDR3 is encoded by further DNA sequences in the sample. V is TRBV5-1 and J is TRBJ1-1; D is possibly TRBD1 (6 bases). Germline lookup yields CDR1 SGHRS and CDR2 YFSETQ. The CDR3 is 14 amino acids. Trimming shortened V by 0 bases and J by 1 base, and 7 bases separated the two germline ends. CDR3 nucleotide sequence: TGCGCCAGCAGCTTGGGGACAGCGAACACTGAAGCTTTCTTT. Translated: CASSLGTANTEAFF.

This clone was detected a few times. The V call is TRBV10-1, the J call TRBJ1-3; D ambiguous. V was shortened by 2 bases and J by 0 bases, with 8 bases between the two germline ends. Germline assignment: CDR1 WNHNN and CDR2 SYGVQD (reference sequence). The CDR3 consists of 15 residues. This CDR3 is CASSEDGFSGNTIYF. CDR3 coding DNA: TGCGCCAGCAGTGAGGACGGGTTCTCTGGAAACACCATATATTTT.

The rearrangement links TRBV29-1 to TRBJ1-2, with 8 bases aligning to TRBD1. The V gene end was trimmed by 1 base and the J gene end by 3 bases; junction bases not matched to a gene: 7. This CDR3 contains 15 residues. The V gene's germline CDR1 is SQVTM and CDR2 ANQGSEA. The CDR3 region is CSVEGLDRGDYGYTF. The CDR3 DNA is TGCAGCGTTGAAGGACTAGACAGGGGTGACTATGGCTACACCTTC.

V is TRBV5-1 and J is TRBJ2-1; 13 bases line up with TRBD2. The length of the CDR3 is 19 residues. From germline, CDR1 is SGHRS and CDR2 YFSETQ. J gave up 0 bases and V 3 bases, and 9 bases lay outside the gene matches. The CDR3 loop is CASSSRTSGGLSSYNEQFF. CDR3 nucleotides: TGCGCCAGCAGCTCCAGGACTAGCGGGGGACTTAGCTCCTACAATGAGCAGTTCTTC.

The V and J genes are TRBV6-5 and TRBJ2-7, with 7 bases identical to TRBD1. Germline lookup yields CDR1 MNHEY and CDR2 SVGAGI. V lost 2 bases and J lost 2; bases outside the gene matches: 3. The CDR3 length is 14 residues. DNA of the CDR3: TGTGCCAGCAGTTACGGCAGGGGGACCTACGAGCAGTACTTC. As protein: CASSYGRGTYEQYF.

V is TRBV4-3 and J is TRBJ2-1, with 12 bases identical to TRBD2. J lost 6 bases, V lost 2 bases, and 8 bases had no gene match. Looked up from germline, CDR1 is LGHNA and CDR2 is YSLEER. The CDR3 runs to 17 residues. CDR3 protein: CASSQYLAGGPGNEQFF. For the CDR3, the DNA is TGCGCCAGCAGCCAATATCTAGCGGGAGGGCCGGGCAATGAGCAGTTCTTC.

This chain uses TRBV7-2 with TRBJ1-1, with D perhaps TRBD1 (6 bases). Trimming pared 4 bases from V and 7 bases from J, leaving 13 bases between. The CDR3 extends over 13 amino acids. Looked up from germline, CDR1 is SGHTA and CDR2 is FQGNSA. The CDR3 protein is CASSSQGWGEAFF. CDR3 DNA: TGTGCCAGCAGCTCGCAGGGGTGGGGTGAAGCTTTCTTT. The entire variable domain, with the rest obtained from reference TRBV7-2 and TRBJ1-1, is as follows: GAGVSQSPSNKVTEKGKDVELRCDPISGHTALYWYRQSLGQGLEFLIYFQGNSAPDKSGLPSDRFSAERTGGSVSTLTIQRTQQEDSAVYLCASSSQGWGEAFFGQGTRLTVV.

The chain links TRBV7-2 to TRBJ2-7; D is possibly TRBD2 (5 bases). The CDR3 has 17 amino acids. The V gene lost 1 base and the J gene lost 1 base, with 17 bases spanning the gap. The germline V gene encodes CDR1 SGHTA and CDR2 FQGNSA. The CDR3 DNA is TGTGCCAGCAGCTTAGTGGTTGTCCTAGCTCTGTCCTACGAGCAGTACTTC. Residues: CASSLVVVLALSYEQYF.

J is TRBJ1-5 and V is TRBV15, with D possibly TRBD1 on 5 matching bases. V was cut by 2 bases and J by 1 base, with 15 bases left in between. CDR3 length equals 17 residues. CDR1 is LNHNV, CDR2 YYDKDF, per germline (reference sequence). The CDR3 sequence: CATSRPSRGSSNQPQHF. The CDR3, as DNA: TGTGCCACCAGCAGACCTTCAAGGGGTAGCAGCAATCAGCCCCAGCATTTT.

The V and J genes are TRBV3-1 (or the pseudogene TRBV3-2) and TRBJ2-3; TRBD2 aligns across 10 bases. CDR1 and CDR2 (germline): LGHDT, YNNKEL (reference sequence). V lost 2 bases to trimming and J lost 5 bases; unmatched junction nucleotides: 1. The CDR3 covers 14 residues. In DNA form, the CDR3 reads TGTGCCAGCAGCCAACTAGCGGGAGTAGATACGCAGTATTTT. Protein product: CASSQLAGVDTQYF.

This chain joins TRBV9 and TRBJ2-1; 15 bases are a match to TRBD2. This CDR3 has 19 amino acids. The germline gives CDR1 SGDLS, CDR2 YYNGEE. Trimming cost V 3 bases and J 0 bases; bases outside gene matches: 7. Here the CDR3 DNA reads TGTGCCAGCAGCGGTGGGGGACTAGCGGGAGGCACCTCCTACAATGAGCAGTTCTTC. This encodes CASSGGGLAGGTSYNEQFF.

The V and J genes are TRBV5-6 and TRBJ1-3; 8 bases agree with TRBD1. The CDR3 consists of 17 residues. Germline trimming cut 8 bases from V and 0 bases from J; bases unmatched to any gene: 13. Germline V lookup: CDR1 SGHDT, CDR2 YYEEEE. This CDR3 reads CASNPNGDRYSGNTIYF. The CDR3 DNA is TGTGCCAGTAATCCCAATGGGGACAGGTACTCTGGAAACACCATATATTTT. Full variable domain (remainder filled in from reference TRBV5-6 and TRBJ1-3): DAGVTQSPTHLIKTRGQQVTLRCSPKSGHDTVSWYQQALGQGPQFIFQYYEEEERQRGNFPDRFSGHQFPNYSSELNVNALLLGDSALYLCASNPNGDRYSGNTIYFGEGSWLTVV.

This clone is a singleton in its sample. The chain recombines TRBV10-1 with TRBJ2-1; TRBD1 aligns across 7 bases. Losses at the gene ends were 8 bases for V and 2 bases for J; bases not matched to a gene: 3. Germline CDR1 and CDR2: WNHNN and SYGVQD (reference sequence). The CDR3 contains 13 residues. The CDR3 DNA follows: TGCGCCAGCTCGGGACAGCCCTACAATGAGCAGTTCTTC. Its protein product is CASSGQPYNEQFF.

CDR3 in amino acids: CASSDSGGYSNQPQHF. The CDR3 coding sequence is TGTGCCAGCAGTGATTCAGGGGGTTATAGCAATCAGCCCCAGCATTTT. The chain carries TRBV6-1 and TRBJ1-5; 7 positions agree with TRBD1. Per the germline V gene, CDR1 is MNHNS and CDR2 is SASEGT. There are 16 residues in the CDR3. J lost 0 bases, V lost 3 bases, and 5 bases had no gene match.

The chain is built from TRBV18 and TRBJ1-3; the D gene is possibly TRBD1 (6 bases). The CDR3 consists of 16 residues. CDR1 and CDR2 (germline): KGHSH, LQKENI. The V and J ends lost 3 bases and 6 bases respectively, with 18 bases between them. In nucleotides, the CDR3 is TGTGCCAGCTCACCCCCAAAGGGGGGGGGAACAAACACCATATATTTT. Encoded protein: CASSPPKGGGTNTIYF.

This clone was observed a few times. The V call is TRBV19, the J call TRBJ2-7; 7 bases align to TRBD1. Germline V gene data show CDR1 as LNHDA and CDR2 as SQIVND (reference sequence). The V segment lost 4 bases and the J segment 2 bases; nucleotides outside the gene matches: 2. This CDR3 region has 13 residues. CDR3 DNA: TGTGCCAGTAGTAACAGGGGTCCCTACGAGCAGTACTTC. Amino acids: CASSNRGPYEQYF.

The sample holds a few counts of this clone. This chain connects TRBV2 to TRBJ1-2; unclear D gene. This CDR3 region has 12 residues. The V end lost 6 bases, the J end lost 5 bases, and 10 bases lay between the germline ends. CDR1 is SNHLY and CDR2 is FYNNEI in the germline V gene. The CDR3: CASSSDEYGYTF. The CDR3 DNA reads as TGTGCCAGCAGCTCCGATGAGTATGGCTACACCTTC.

The rearrangement links TRBV2 to TRBJ2-2, with TRBD2 matching 7 bases. Trimming removed 6 bases from V and 7 bases from J; junction bases left unmatched: 8. This CDR3 has 14 amino acids. Germline V gives CDR1 SNHLY, CDR2 FYNNEI. CDR3 residues: CASRWQGGSGELFF. The CDR3 nucleotides are TGTGCCAGCAGGTGGCAGGGAGGGAGCGGGGAGCTGTTTTTT.

The chain has TRBV6-5 and TRBJ1-5; D is unclear. The ends were cut back, 5 bases at V and 5 bases at J, with 10 bases in the middle. This CDR3 has 13 amino acids. Germline assignment: CDR1 MNHEY and CDR2 SVGAGI. The CDR3 loop reads CASSNTPHQPQHF. The CDR3 bases are TGTGCCAGCAGTAATACACCGCATCAGCCCCAGCATTTT.

This chain links TRBV9 with TRBJ1-5, with 8 positions matching TRBD1. V dropped 7 bases and J dropped 9; count of bases not matched to a gene: 21. Germline values: CDR1 SGDLS, CDR2 YYNGEE. The CDR3 is 17 amino acids. The CDR3 region is CASGQGNDGLFVGPQHF. CDR3 nucleotide sequence: TGTGCCAGCGGACAGGGTAATGACGGCCTTTTTGTGGGGCCCCAGCATTTT.

The chain employs TRBV29-1 and TRBJ2-1, with unresolved D. Germline CDR1 is SQVTM and CDR2 is ANQGSEA. V dropped 2 bases and J dropped 5 bases, with 10 bases sitting between them. This CDR3 contains 13 residues. The CDR3 DNA sequence: TGCAGCGTTGAAAAACAGACGAACAATGAGCAGTTCTTC. This encodes CSVEKQTNNEQFF.

The rearrangement joins TRBV27 to TRBJ2-2; TRBD1 is a possible D gene (5 bases). Between the trimmed V and J ends, which lost 3 bases and 3 bases, there was a span of 11 bases. Germline V CDR1 and CDR2: MNHEY, SMNVEV (reference sequence). The CDR3 has 15 residues. CDR3 DNA sequence: TGTGCCAGCAGTTTCAGGGTGATGGACACCGGGGAGCTGTTTTTT. Translated, it gives CASSFRVMDTGELFF.